These 9 T cell receptor beta chains were all obtained from the same sample, sequenced in a study of T cells in Graves' hyperthyroidism and ophthalmopathy. Amplification yielded TCR beta CDR3 regions, with RNA transcripts as the source. First-round RT-PCR targeting the TCR CDR3 was performed with the HTBI primer set. Each CDR3 protein gets one entry after TCRdb re-called the multiplex PCR reads with MiXCR. This table holds around 450,000 distinct CDR3 sequences, more than 15% found once. Sequencing input: blood. Receptors were obtained from a woman between 18 and 29 years old with Graves' hyperthyroidism.

This clonotype was counted at least ten times. The chain recombines TRBV27 with TRBJ2-1; a weak D match, TRBD2 (6 bases). In germline, CDR1 is MNHEY, CDR2 SMNVEV (reference sequence). This CDR3 has 15 residues. The V end was cut by 7 bases, the J end by 2 bases, with 15 bases between. The CDR3 spells CASTLGSGAYNEQFF. The CDR3 DNA sequence: TGTGCCAGCACATTGGGTAGCGGAGCCTACAATGAGCAGTTCTTC.

V usage is TRBV6-1 and J usage is TRBJ1-2; D not certain. The V and J ends lost 5 bases and 8 bases respectively, with 21 bases between them. The CDR3 runs to 15 residues. Germline CDR1 is MNHNS and CDR2 is SASEGT. The CDR3 here is CASSSDFGVIGGYTF. The CDR3 DNA follows: TGTGCCAGCAGTTCGGATTTTGGAGTAATTGGAGGCTACACCTTC.

This clonotype was seen at least ten times. The chain carries TRBV11-1 and TRBJ1-1, with D possibly TRBD1 on 5 matching bases. Trimming took 5 bases from V and 1 from J, leaving 11 bases between them. The CDR3 has 14 residues. Per germline, CDR1 SGHAT and CDR2 FQDESV (reference sequence). The CDR3 protein is CASSRLGGNTEAFF. As DNA, the CDR3 is TGTGCCAGCAGCCGGCTGGGGGGGAACACTGAAGCTTTCTTT. Drawing the rest from reference TRBV11-1 and TRBJ1-1, the complete variable domain is EAEVAQSPRYKITEKSQAVAFWCDPISGHATLYWYRQILGQGPELLVQFQDESVVDDSQLPKDRFSAERLKGVDSTLKIQPAELGDSAMYLCASSRLGGNTEAFFGQGTRLTVV.

In this sample, this clonotype turned up many times. The chain couples TRBV5-1 to TRBJ1-1; D unresolved. This CDR3 is built from 15 residues. The germline V gene has CDR1 SGHRS and CDR2 YFSETQ. V lost 0 bases and J 1 base, leaving 10 bases between the germline ends. The CDR3 nucleotides are TGCGCCAGCAGCTTGGTAGCTCCAGGGAACACTGAAGCTTTCTTT. Amino acids: CASSLVAPGNTEAFF.

This CDR3 is CASSHNTGPGEQFF. CDR3 in DNA: TGTGCCAGCAGCCACAATACCGGCCCCGGTGAGCAGTTCTTC. This sequence joins TRBV6-2 or TRBV6-3 and TRBJ2-1; D remains unclear. The germline CDR1 and CDR2 sequences are MNHEY and SVGEGT. The CDR3 consists of 14 residues. Trimming stripped 6 bases from V and 9 bases from J, with 18 bases between.

This clonotype has a count of ten or more. The chain couples TRBV28 to TRBJ2-7; 10 bases are a match to TRBD2. CDR1 MDHEN and CDR2 SYDVKM come from the germline V gene. The CDR3 is 18 amino acids. Unmatched junction bases numbered 22, after V lost 6 bases and J lost 8 bases. CDR3 region: CASSPSRTSGILFLKQYF. The CDR3 DNA sequence: TGTGCCAGCAGCCCTTCACGGACTAGCGGAATACTCTTCCTAAAGCAGTACTTC. Full variable domain (remainder filled in from reference TRBV28 and TRBJ2-7): DVKVTQSSRYLVKRTGEKVFLECVQDMDHENMFWYRQDPGLGLRLIYFSYDVKMKEKGDIPEGYSVSREKKERFSLILESASTNQTSMYLCASSPSRTSGILFLKQYFGPGTRLTVT.

This clonotype was seen many times. The chain is built from TRBV28 and TRBJ2-3; 8 bases map to TRBD2. The ends lost 1 base at V and 2 bases at J; junction bases unmatched: 5. The CDR3 consists of 16 residues. Germline V CDR1 and CDR2: MDHEN, SYDVKM. For the CDR3, the DNA is TGTGCCAGCAGTTTATATCTAGCGGGTTTCACAGATACGCAGTATTTT. Its protein is CASSLYLAGFTDTQYF.

There are many counts of this clonotype. The chain couples TRBV7-2 to TRBJ1-5; D gene uncertain. V gave up 2 bases and J gave up 7 bases, with 9 bases separating them. The CDR3 length is 13 residues. The germline V gene encodes CDR1 SGHTA and CDR2 FQGNSA. CDR3 nucleotides: TGTGCCAGCAGCTTAAGGGAGGGCCAGCCCCAGCATTTT. It is translated as CASSLREGQPQHF.

In this sample, this clonotype turned up many times. The chain has TRBV12-3 or TRBV12-4 and TRBJ2-1, with 7 positions matching TRBD2. The CDR3 spans 15 residues. The V segment lost 3 bases and the J segment 7 bases; nucleotides outside the gene matches: 9. CDR3 nucleotide sequence: TGTGCCAGCAGTTTCGAGCGGGGAAATAGGAATGAGCAGTTCTTC. It encodes CASSFERGNRNEQFF.